The 23 T cell receptor beta chains reported below all come from one sample, sequenced in a study of OX40 agonist ivuxolimab in advanced cancers. Using immunoSEQ multiplex PCR, the repertoire was profiled, and TCRdb retains in-frame clones only, with some absent. This table has roughly 24,000 clones, nearly 80% appearing once. Specimen: CD4+ or CD8+ T cells sorted from blood, collected in a trial of the OX40 agonist ivuxolimab. These TCRs come from an adult with an advanced solid tumor such as melanoma, head and neck, liver or kidney cancer.

The CDR3 spells CASSIRWDYGYTF. CDR3 in DNA: TGTGCCAGTAGTATTCGGTGGGACTATGGCTACACCTTC. The chain links TRBV19 to TRBJ1-2; D not certain. This CDR3 contains 13 residues. Trimming left V 3 bases short and J 3 bases short, with 8 bases between. Per the germline V gene, CDR1 is LNHDA and CDR2 is SQIVND (reference sequence).

V gene TRBV7-7 combines with J gene TRBJ2-7; no definite D call. The V and J ends lost 3 bases and 4 bases respectively, with 10 bases between them. Germline lookup yields CDR1 SSHAT and CDR2 FNYEAQ (reference sequence). The CDR3 is 13 amino acids. The CDR3 loop reads CASSFYPAYEQYF. CDR3 DNA: TGTGCCAGCAGCTTTTATCCAGCTTACGAGCAGTACTTC. The entire variable domain, with the rest obtained from reference TRBV7-7 and TRBJ2-7, is as follows: GAGVSQSPRYKVTKRGQDVTLRCDPISSHATLYWYQQALGQGPEFLTYFNYEAQPDKSGLPSDRFSAERPEGSISTLTIQRTEQRDSAMYRCASSFYPAYEQYFGPGTRLTVT.

V gene TRBV7-9 combines with J gene TRBJ2-3; D ambiguous. From germline, CDR1 is SEHNR and CDR2 FQNEAQ (reference sequence). The CDR3 loop spans 14 amino acids. The ends were cut back, 4 bases at V and 6 bases at J, with 14 bases in the middle. This CDR3 reads CASSSDLVPDTQYF. As DNA, the CDR3 is TGTGCCAGCAGCTCGGACCTAGTTCCCGATACGCAGTATTTT.

The V gene is TRBV7-3, the J gene TRBJ1-2; D may be TRBD1 (5 bases). The V end was cut by 4 bases, the J end by 1 base, with 22 bases between. Germline assignment: CDR1 SGHTA and CDR2 FQGTGA. The CDR3 contains 18 residues. Here the CDR3 reads CASSSLPGRLGDNYGYTF. The DNA of the CDR3 is TGTGCCAGCAGCTCTCTCCCGGGACGACTAGGAGATAACTATGGCTACACCTTC.

The chain recombines TRBV5-1 with TRBJ2-5; D might be TRBD2 (7 bases). Between the trimmed V and J ends, which lost 1 base and 5 bases, there was a span of 12 bases. CDR1 is SGHRS, CDR2 YFSETQ, per germline. This CDR3 region has 14 residues. The CDR3 bases are TGCGCCAGCAGCTTGTCGCGGGGGCAGGAGACCCAGTACTTC. Protein product: CASSLSRGQETQYF.

This clone showed up just a few times. The gene calls are TRBV7-3 and TRBJ2-7; no reliable D call. Trimming removed 4 bases from V and 4 bases from J, with 8 bases in between. Germline loops: CDR1 SGHTA, CDR2 FQGTGA. CDR3 length: 12 residues. The CDR3 coding sequence is TGTGCCAGCAGCTATGACGGGTACGAGCAGTACTTC. Encoded protein: CASSYDGYEQYF.

The chain is built from TRBV27 and TRBJ2-2; possible D gene TRBD1, 6 bases. This CDR3 is built from 13 residues. Looked up from germline, CDR1 is MNHEY and CDR2 is SMNVEV (reference sequence). V lost 4 bases and J 8 bases, leaving 11 bases between the germline ends. For the CDR3, the DNA is TGTGCCAGCAGTTCCCCGGGACAAGGGGAGCTGTTTTTT. This gives the protein CASSSPGQGELFF.

This chain links TRBV9 with TRBJ1-5, with TRBD1 identical over 8 bases. With V trimmed by 6 bases and J by 4 bases, 9 bases remained unmatched. The CDR3 is made up of 15 amino acids. The germline gives CDR1 SGDLS, CDR2 YYNGEE. CDR3 DNA sequence: TGTGCCAGCAACTTCCGGGACAGGAGAAATCAGCCCCAGCATTTT. Its translation is CASNFRDRRNQPQHF.

The V call is TRBV7-2, the J call TRBJ1-5; no clear D gene. V was pared by 6 bases and J by 1 base, with 13 bases between. Germline assignment: CDR1 SGHTA and CDR2 FQGNSA. CDR3 size: 15 residues. The CDR3 protein is CASRLEGRSNQPQHF. In DNA form, the CDR3 reads TGTGCCAGCAGGCTAGAGGGCAGAAGCAATCAGCCCCAGCATTTT.

This chain joins TRBV15 and TRBJ2-3; the D gene is possibly TRBD2 (6 bases). V was cut by 5 bases and J by 0 bases, with 6 bases left in between. There are 13 residues in the CDR3. Germline values: CDR1 LNHNV, CDR2 YYDKDF (reference sequence). The CDR3 sequence is CATSGGSTDTQYF. CDR3 sequence (DNA): TGTGCCACCAGCGGGGGGAGCACAGATACGCAGTATTTT.

The chain joins TRBV6-1 to TRBJ1-2; 9 nucleotides match TRBD1. Germline V gene lookup returns CDR1 MNHNS and CDR2 SASEGT. The CDR3 consists of 13 residues. The ends lost 5 bases at V and 8 bases at J; junction bases unmatched: 6. The CDR3 here is CASSLDRGKGYTF. CDR3 bases: TGTGCCAGCAGTCTTGACAGGGGGAAAGGCTACACCTTC.

V is TRBV30 and J is TRBJ2-3, with no clear D. The CDR3 is made up of 15 amino acids. V gave up 0 bases and J gave up 4 bases, with 14 bases separating them. Germline CDR1 GTSNPN, CDR2 SVGIG (reference sequence). The CDR3 DNA is TGTGCCTGGAGTGTAAATTTAGCCCCAGCAGATACGCAGTATTTT. Translated: CAWSVNLAPADTQYF.

The genes are TRBV10-3 and TRBJ1-2; 9 nucleotides match TRBD1. This CDR3 spans 14 amino acids. Germline lookup yields CDR1 ENHRY and CDR2 SYGVKD. V was clipped by 4 bases and J by 4 bases; unmatched bases: 4. CDR3 nucleotide sequence: TGTGCCATCAGTGCGGACAGGGGCGCCTATGGCTACACCTTC. Amino acid sequence: CAISADRGAYGYTF.

The V and J genes are TRBV19 and TRBJ2-7; no firm D call. Germline V gene sequence: CDR1 LNHDA, CDR2 SQIVND (reference sequence). With 3 bases removed from V and 5 bases from J, the gap between germline ends came to 5 bases. The CDR3 has 11 residues. The CDR3 sequence is CASSIGNEQYF. CDR3 sequence (DNA): TGTGCCAGTAGTATTGGGAACGAGCAGTACTTC.

V is TRBV27 and J is TRBJ2-2, with unresolved D. The germline V gene encodes CDR1 MNHEY and CDR2 SMNVEV (reference sequence). CDR3 size: 12 residues. The V and J ends lost 3 bases and 1 base respectively, with 0 bases between them. The CDR3 sequence is CASSLNTGELFF. The CDR3 DNA follows: TGTGCCAGCAGTTTGAACACCGGGGAGCTGTTTTTT.

The chain couples TRBV5-2 to TRBJ1-1; the table's D gene call, TRBD1, was not cross checked with the DNA. TRBV5-2 is reported as a pseudogene. The CDR3 consists of 14 residues. The CDR3 sequence: CASSQDAGNTEAFF. In DNA form, the CDR3 reads TGCGCCAGCAGCCAAGACGCAGGGAACACTGAAGCTTTCTTT.

This clone was seen just once. The gene calls are TRBV29-1 and TRBJ2-7; weak D call: TRBD1 (6 bases). V was pared by 2 bases and J by 2 bases, with 10 bases between. The CDR3 is 13 amino acids. Germline V gene lookup returns CDR1 SQVTM and CDR2 ANQGSEA. CDR3 region: CSVERDTPYEQYF. The CDR3 nucleotides read TGCAGCGTTGAAAGGGACACTCCCTACGAGCAGTACTTC.

This clone has only one observation. This chain uses TRBV18 with TRBJ1-2; no reliable D call. The germline V and J ends were trimmed by 3 bases and 1 base, with 6 bases remaining between them. CDR1 is KGHSH, CDR2 LQKENI, per germline. CDR3 length equals 13 residues. The CDR3 region has the DNA TGTGCCAGCTCACCCGAGAATAACTATGGCTACACCTTC. Encoded protein: CASSPENNYGYTF.

The chain uses TRBV11-2 and TRBJ1-1, with D possibly matching TRBD1 (5 bases). Per the germline V gene, CDR1 is SGHAT and CDR2 is FQNNGV. Trimming took off 1 base at V and 0 bases at J, with 9 bases between the two ends. The CDR3 length is 15 residues. The CDR3 DNA reads as TGTGCCAGCAGCTTAGTAGGGACCTTGAACACTGAAGCTTTCTTT. Its protein product is CASSLVGTLNTEAFF. The full variable domain, in which reference TRBV11-2 and TRBJ1-1 provide the parts outside the CDR3, is EAGVAQSPRYKIIEKRQSVAFWCNPISGHATLYWYQQILGQGPKLLIQFQNNGVVDDSQLPKDRFSAERLKGVDSTLKIQPAKLEDSAVYLCASSLVGTLNTEAFFGQGTRLTVV.

This clone was observed a single time. This specimen includes other DNA sequences encoding the same CDR3. This rearrangement joins TRBV5-5 to TRBJ1-1; D is unclear. Between the trimmed V and J ends, which lost 0 bases and 1 base, there was a span of 4 bases. This CDR3 is 13 amino acids long. Germline V gene lookup returns CDR1 SGHKS and CDR2 YYEKEE (reference sequence). The CDR3 bases are TGTGCCAGCAGCTTGGGTGGGAACACTGAAGCTTTCTTT. It is translated as CASSLGGNTEAFF.

The chain combines TRBV15 with TRBJ2-7; 8 nucleotides align to TRBD1. Germline V gene data show CDR1 as LNHNV and CDR2 as YYDKDF (reference sequence). There are 14 residues in the CDR3. Losses at the gene ends were 1 base for V and 6 bases for J; bases not matched to a gene: 5. Here the CDR3 DNA reads TGTGCCACCAGCAGAGGACAGGGGTGGTTCGAGCAGTACTTC. Translation: CATSRGQGWFEQYF.

The chain couples TRBV9 to TRBJ1-5, with D maybe TRBD1 (5 bases). This CDR3 has 14 amino acids. Per germline, CDR1 SGDLS and CDR2 YYNGEE. With 7 bases removed from V and 0 bases from J, the gap between germline ends came to 11 bases. The CDR3 DNA sequence: TGTGCCAGCGGACCGGGGACTAGCAATCAGCCCCAGCATTTT. This encodes CASGPGTSNQPQHF.

This clone has only a few counts. The chain uses TRBV7-9 and TRBJ1-4; D not certain. The germline V and J ends were trimmed by 3 bases and 0 bases, with 5 bases remaining between them. CDR3 size: 14 residues. Germline assignment: CDR1 SEHNR and CDR2 FQNEAQ (reference sequence). CDR3 DNA sequence: TGTGCCAGCAGCTTGATAGCAACTAATGAAAAACTGTTTTTT. This codes for CASSLIATNEKLFF. Using reference TRBV7-9 and TRBJ1-4 for the parts outside the CDR3, the full variable domain is DTGVSQNPRHKITKRGQNVTFRCDPISEHNRLYWYRQTLGQGPEFLTYFQNEAQLEKSRLLSDRFSAERPKGSFSTLEIQRTEQGDSAMYLCASSLIATNEKLFFGSGTQLSVL.